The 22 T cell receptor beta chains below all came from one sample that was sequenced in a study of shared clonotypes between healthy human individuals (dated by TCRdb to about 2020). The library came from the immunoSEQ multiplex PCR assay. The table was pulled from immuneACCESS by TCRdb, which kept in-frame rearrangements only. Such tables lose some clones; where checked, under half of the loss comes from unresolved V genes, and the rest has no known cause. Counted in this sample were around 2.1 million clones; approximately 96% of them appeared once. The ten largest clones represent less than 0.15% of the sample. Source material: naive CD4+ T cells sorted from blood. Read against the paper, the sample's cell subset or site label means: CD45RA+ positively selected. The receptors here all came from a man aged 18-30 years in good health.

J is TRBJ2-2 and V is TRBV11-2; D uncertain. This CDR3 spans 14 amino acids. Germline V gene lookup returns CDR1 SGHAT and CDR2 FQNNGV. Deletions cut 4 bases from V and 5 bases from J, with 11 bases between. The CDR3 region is CASSYSTGTGELFF. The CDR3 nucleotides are TGTGCCAGCAGCTACAGTACCGGGACCGGGGAGCTGTTTTTT.

CDR3 bases: TGTGCCACCAGCAGAGGATGGGGAACCGGACTAGAGAGACCTAACTACGAGCAGTACTTC. Residues: CATSRGWGTGLERPNYEQYF. The V call is TRBV15, the J call TRBJ2-7; TRBD2 agrees at 7 bases. Germline values: CDR1 LNHNV, CDR2 YYDKDF (reference sequence). Trimming at V came to 1 base and at J to 3 bases, leaving 21 bases not matched to a gene. The CDR3 has 20 amino acids.

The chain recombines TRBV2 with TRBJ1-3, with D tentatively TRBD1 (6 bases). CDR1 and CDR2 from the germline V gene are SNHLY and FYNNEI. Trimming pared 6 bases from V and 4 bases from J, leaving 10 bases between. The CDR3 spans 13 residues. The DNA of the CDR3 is TGTGCCAGCAGGGACAGCATCGGAAACACCATATATTTT. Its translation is CASRDSIGNTIYF.

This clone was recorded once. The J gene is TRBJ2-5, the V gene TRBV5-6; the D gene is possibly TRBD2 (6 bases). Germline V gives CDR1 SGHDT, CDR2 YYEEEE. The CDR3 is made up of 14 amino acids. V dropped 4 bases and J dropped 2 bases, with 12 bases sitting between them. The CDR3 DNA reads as TGTGCCAGCAGCCGCGGGACTTTACAAGAGACCCAGTACTTC. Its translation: CASSRGTLQETQYF.

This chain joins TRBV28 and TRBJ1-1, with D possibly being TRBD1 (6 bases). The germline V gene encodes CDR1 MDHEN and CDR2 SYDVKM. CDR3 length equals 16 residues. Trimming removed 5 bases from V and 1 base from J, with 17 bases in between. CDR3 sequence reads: CASSPSPGQKNTEAFF. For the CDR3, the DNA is TGTGCCAGCAGTCCCTCCCCGGGACAAAAGAACACTGAAGCTTTCTTT. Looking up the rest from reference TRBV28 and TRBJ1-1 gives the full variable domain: DVKVTQSSRYLVKRTGEKVFLECVQDMDHENMFWYRQDPGLGLRLIYFSYDVKMKEKGDIPEGYSVSREKKERFSLILESASTNQTSMYLCASSPSPGQKNTEAFFGQGTRLTVV.

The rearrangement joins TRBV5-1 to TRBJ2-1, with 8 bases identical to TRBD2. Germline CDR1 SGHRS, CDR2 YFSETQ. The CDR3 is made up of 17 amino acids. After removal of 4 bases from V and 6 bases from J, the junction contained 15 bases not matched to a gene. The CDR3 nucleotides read TGCGCCAGCAGCCCCGGATGGGGGGCGCTAGCGGGCAATGAGCAGTTCTTC. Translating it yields CASSPGWGALAGNEQFF.

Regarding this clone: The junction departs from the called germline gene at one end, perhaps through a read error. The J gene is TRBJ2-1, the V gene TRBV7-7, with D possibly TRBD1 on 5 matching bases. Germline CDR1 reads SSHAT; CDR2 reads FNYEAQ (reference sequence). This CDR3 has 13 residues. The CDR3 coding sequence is TGTGCTAGCAGCGCGGACACCTACAATGAGCAGTTCTTC. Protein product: CASSADTYNEQFF.

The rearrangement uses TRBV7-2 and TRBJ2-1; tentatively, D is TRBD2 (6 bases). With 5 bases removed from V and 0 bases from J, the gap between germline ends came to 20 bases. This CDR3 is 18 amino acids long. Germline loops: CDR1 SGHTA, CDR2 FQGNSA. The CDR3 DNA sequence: TGTGCCAGCAGCCCAGACTATAGCGGCCCCGCCTCCTACAATGAGCAGTTCTTC. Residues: CASSPDYSGPASYNEQFF.

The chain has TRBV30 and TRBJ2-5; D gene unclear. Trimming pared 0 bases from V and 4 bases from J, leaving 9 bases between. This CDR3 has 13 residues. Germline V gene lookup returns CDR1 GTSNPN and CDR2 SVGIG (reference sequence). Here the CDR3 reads CAWSVVLTETQYF. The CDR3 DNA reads TGTGCCTGGAGTGTGGTACTGACAGAGACCCAGTACTTC.

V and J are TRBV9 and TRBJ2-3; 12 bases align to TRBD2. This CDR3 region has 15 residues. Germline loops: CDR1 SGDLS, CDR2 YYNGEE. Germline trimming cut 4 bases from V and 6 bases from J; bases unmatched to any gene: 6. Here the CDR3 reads CASSKGLAGSDTQYF. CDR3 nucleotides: TGTGCCAGCAGCAAAGGACTAGCGGGATCCGATACGCAGTATTTT.

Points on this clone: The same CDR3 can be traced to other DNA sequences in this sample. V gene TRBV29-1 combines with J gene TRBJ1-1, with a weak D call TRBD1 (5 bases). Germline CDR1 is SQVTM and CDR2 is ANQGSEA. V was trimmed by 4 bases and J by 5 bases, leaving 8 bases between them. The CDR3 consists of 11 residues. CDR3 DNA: TGCAGCGTTGGGGAGGGGACTGAAGCTTTCTTT. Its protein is CSVGEGTEAFF.

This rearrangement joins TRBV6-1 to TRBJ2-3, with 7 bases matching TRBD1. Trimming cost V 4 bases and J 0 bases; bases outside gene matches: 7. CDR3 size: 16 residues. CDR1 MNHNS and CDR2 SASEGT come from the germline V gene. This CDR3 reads CASSGTGAFSTDTQYF. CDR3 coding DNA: TGTGCCAGCAGTGGTACAGGGGCCTTTAGCACAGATACGCAGTATTTT.

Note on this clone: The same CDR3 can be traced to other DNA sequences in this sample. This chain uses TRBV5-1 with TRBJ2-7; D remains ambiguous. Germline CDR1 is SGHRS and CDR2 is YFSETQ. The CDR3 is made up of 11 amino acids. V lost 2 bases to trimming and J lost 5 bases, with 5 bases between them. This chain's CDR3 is CASSFRDEQYF. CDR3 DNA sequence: TGCGCCAGCAGCTTCCGAGACGAGCAGTACTTC.

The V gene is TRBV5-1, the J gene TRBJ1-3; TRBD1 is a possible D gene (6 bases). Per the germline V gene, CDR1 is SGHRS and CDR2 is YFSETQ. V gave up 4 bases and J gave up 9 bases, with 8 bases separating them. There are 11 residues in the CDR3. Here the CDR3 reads CASSLGGTIYF. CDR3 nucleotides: TGCGCCAGCAGCCTAGGGGGCACCATATATTTT.

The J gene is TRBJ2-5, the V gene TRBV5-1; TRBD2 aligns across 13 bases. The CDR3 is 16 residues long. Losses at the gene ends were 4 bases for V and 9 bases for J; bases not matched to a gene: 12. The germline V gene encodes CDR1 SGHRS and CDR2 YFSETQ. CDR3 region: CASSPDTSGGAFPQYF. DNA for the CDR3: TGCGCCAGCAGCCCGGATACTAGCGGGGGGGCTTTCCCCCAGTACTTC.

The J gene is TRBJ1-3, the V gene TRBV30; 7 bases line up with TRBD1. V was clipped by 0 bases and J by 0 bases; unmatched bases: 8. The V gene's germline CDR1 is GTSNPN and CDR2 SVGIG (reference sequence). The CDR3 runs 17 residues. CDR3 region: CAWSVGGSFFSGNTIYF. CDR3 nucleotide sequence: TGTGCCTGGAGTGTAGGGGGCAGTTTTTTCTCTGGAAACACCATATATTTT. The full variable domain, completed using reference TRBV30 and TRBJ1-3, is SQTIHQWPATLVQPVGSPLSLECTVEGTSNPNLYWYRQAAGRGLQLLFYSVGIGQISSEVPQNLSASRPQDRQFILSSKKLLLSDSGFYLCAWSVGGSFFSGNTIYFGEGSWLTVV.

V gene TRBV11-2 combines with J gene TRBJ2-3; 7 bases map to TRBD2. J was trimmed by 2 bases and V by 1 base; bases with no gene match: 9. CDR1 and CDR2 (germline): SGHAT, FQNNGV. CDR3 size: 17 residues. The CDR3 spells CASSLGFGRGNTDTQYF. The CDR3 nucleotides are TGTGCCAGCAGCTTAGGGTTCGGGCGGGGGAACACAGATACGCAGTATTTT.

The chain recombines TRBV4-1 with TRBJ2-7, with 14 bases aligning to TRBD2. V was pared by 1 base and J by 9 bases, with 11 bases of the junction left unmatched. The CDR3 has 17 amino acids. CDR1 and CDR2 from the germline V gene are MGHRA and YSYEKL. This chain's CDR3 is CASSQVGTSGSWYGQYF. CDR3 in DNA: TGCGCCAGCAGCCAAGTGGGGACTAGCGGGAGCTGGTATGGGCAGTACTTC.

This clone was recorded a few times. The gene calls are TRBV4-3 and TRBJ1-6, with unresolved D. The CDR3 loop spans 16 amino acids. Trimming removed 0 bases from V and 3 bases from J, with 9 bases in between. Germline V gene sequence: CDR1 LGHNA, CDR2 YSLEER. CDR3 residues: CASSQDWQIYNSPLHF. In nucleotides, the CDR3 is TGCGCCAGCAGCCAAGACTGGCAGATCTATAATTCACCCCTCCACTTT.

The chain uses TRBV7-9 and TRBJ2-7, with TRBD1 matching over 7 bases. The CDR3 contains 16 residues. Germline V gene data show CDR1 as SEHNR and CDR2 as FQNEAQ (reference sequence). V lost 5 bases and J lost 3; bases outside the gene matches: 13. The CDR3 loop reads CASSTQTGKWLYEQYF. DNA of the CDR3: TGTGCCAGCAGCACCCAGACAGGGAAATGGCTCTACGAGCAGTACTTC.

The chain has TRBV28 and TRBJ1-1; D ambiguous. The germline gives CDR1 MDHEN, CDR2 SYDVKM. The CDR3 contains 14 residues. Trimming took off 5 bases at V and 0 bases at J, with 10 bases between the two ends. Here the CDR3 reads CASSPPSVNTEAFF. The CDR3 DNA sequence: TGTGCCAGCAGTCCCCCTAGCGTGAACACTGAAGCTTTCTTT.

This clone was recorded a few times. CDR3 DNA: TGTGCCAGTAGCCCGGGGGCGCGGAATTCACCCCTCCACTTT. Translated, it gives CASSPGARNSPLHF. The rearrangement links TRBV19 to TRBJ1-6; maybe TRBD1 (6 bases). The CDR3 runs 14 residues. Germline CDR1 is LNHDA and CDR2 is SQIVND (reference sequence). V was clipped by 6 bases and J by 7 bases, with 13 bases between them.